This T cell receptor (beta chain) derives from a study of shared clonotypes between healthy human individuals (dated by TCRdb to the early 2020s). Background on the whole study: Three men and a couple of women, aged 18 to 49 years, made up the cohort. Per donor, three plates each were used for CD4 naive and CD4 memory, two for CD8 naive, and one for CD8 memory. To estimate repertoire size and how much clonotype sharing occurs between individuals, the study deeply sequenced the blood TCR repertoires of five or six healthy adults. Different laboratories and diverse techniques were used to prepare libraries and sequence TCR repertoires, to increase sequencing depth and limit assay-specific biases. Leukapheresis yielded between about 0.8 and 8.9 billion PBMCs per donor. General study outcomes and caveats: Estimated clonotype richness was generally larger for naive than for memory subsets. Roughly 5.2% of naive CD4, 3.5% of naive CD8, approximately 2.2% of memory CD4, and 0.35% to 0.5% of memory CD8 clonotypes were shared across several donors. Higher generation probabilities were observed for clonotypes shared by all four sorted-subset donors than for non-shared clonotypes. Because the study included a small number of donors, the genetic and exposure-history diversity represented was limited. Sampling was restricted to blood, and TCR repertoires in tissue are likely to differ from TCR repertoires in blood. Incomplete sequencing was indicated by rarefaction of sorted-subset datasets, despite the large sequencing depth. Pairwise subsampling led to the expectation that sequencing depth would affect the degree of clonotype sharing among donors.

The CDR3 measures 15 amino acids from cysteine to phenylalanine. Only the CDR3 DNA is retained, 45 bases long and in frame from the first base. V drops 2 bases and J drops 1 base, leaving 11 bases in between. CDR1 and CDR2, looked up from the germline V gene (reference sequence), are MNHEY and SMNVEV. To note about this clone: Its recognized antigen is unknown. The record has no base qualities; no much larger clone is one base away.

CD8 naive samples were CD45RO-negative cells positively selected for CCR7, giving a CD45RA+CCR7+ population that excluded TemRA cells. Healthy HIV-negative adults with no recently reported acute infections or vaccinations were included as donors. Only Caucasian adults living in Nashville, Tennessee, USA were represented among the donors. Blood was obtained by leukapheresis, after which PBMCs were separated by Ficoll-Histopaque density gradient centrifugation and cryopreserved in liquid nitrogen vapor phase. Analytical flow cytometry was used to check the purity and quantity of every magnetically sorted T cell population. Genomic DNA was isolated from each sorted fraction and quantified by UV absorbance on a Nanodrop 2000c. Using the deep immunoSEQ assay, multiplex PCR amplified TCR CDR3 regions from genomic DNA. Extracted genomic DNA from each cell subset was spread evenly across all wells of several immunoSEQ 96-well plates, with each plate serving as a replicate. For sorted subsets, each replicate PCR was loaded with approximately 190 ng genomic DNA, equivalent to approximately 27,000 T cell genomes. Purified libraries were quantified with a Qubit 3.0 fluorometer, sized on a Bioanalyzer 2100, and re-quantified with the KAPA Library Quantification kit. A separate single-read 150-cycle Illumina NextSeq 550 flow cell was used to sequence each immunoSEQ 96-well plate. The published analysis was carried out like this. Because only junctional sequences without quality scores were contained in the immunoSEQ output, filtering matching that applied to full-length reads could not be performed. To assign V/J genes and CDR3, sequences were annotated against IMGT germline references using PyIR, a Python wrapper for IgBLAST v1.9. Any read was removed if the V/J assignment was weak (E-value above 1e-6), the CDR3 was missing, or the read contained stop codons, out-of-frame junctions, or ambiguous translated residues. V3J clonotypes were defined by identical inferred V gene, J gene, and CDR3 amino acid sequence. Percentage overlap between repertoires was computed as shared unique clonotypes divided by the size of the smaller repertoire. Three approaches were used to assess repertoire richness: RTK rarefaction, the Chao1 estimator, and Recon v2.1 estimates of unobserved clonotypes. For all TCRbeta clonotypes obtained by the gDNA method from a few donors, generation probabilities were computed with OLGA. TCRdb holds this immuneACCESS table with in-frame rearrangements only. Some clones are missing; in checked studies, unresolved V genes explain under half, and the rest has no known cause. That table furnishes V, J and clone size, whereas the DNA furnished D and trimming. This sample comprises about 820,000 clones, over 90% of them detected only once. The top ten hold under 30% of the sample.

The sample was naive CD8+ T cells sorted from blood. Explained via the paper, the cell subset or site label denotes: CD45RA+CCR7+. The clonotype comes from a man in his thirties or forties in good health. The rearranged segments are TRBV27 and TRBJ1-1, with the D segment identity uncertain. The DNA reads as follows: TGTGCCAGCAGTTTAACAGCGTTTACGAACACTGAAGCTTTCTTT. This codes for CASSLTAFTNTEAFF.